This T cell receptor (beta chain) derives from a study of T-cell memory formation after mild COVID-19. As for the study in general: Largely, TCR clusters stayed within a single donor.

Germline V CDR1 and CDR2: DFQATT, SNEGSKA (reference sequence). V lost 0 bases and J lost 1, with 9 bases in between. This CDR3 is built from 14 residues. Study-level points and caveats: Contracting CD4+ clones lay largely in CM and EM, with CD8+ ones residing in EMRA.

5'RACE primed from the constant segment yielded TCR alpha and TCR beta cDNA libraries bearing sample barcodes and UMIs. TCRdb reprocessed the 5' RACE reads via MiXCR and lists one record per CDR3 protein. The sample yields approximately 190,000 distinct CDR3 sequences, 18% seen once. This clonotype was counted at least ten times. Its antigen is not identified. The receptor comes from an adult woman who had mild COVID-19 (a few samples of this study predate the infection). Cell type and time point are not known. The chain employs TRBV20-1 and TRBJ2-5; no clear D. The specimen was PBMCs or a T cell subset sorted from them (not recorded which). DNA for the CDR3: TGCAGTGCTAGAGATTTCAGATTCCAAGAGACCCAGTACTTC. Translating gives CSARDFRFQETQYF.